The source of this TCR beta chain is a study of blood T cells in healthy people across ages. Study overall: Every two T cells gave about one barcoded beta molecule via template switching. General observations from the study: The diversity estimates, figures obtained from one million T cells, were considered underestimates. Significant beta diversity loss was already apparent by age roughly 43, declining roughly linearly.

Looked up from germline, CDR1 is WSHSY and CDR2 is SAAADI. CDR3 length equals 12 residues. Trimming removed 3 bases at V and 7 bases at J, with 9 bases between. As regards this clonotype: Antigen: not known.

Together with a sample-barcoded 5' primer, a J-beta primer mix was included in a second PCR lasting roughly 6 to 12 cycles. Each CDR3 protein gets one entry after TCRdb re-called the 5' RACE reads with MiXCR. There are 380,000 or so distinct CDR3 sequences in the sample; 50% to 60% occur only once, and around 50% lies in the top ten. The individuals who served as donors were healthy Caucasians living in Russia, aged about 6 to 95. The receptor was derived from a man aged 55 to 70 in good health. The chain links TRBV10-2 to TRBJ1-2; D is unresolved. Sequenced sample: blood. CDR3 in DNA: TGCGCCAGCAGTGATAGCGCCTCTGGCTACACCTTC. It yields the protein CASSDSASGYTF.